Listed here are 31 T cell receptor beta chains from one sample, sequenced in a study of control samples from healthy donors and cancer patients. Data came from immunoSEQ multiplex PCR; TCRdb stores just in-frame clones and leaves some out. Among roughly 200,000 clones listed, about 94% were seen once. Material for sequencing was blood. These receptors all come from a man aged 50 to 59 in good health.

The V gene is TRBV5-1, the J gene TRBJ2-6, with D perhaps given as TRBD1 or TRBD2 (5 bases each). The germline V and J ends were trimmed by 0 bases and 4 bases, with 11 bases remaining between them. The CDR3 loop spans 16 amino acids. Germline V gene sequence: CDR1 SGHRS, CDR2 YFSETQ. The CDR3 is CASSLGGVSGANVLTF. The CDR3 coding sequence is TGCGCCAGCAGCTTGGGAGGGGTCTCAGGGGCCAACGTCCTGACTTTC.

The rearrangement links TRBV5-8 to TRBJ2-7; no firm D call. V was clipped by 0 bases and J by 0 bases, with 7 bases between them. This CDR3 is built from 14 residues. Per germline, CDR1 SGHTS and CDR2 YDEGEE. CDR3 loop: CASSLEVSSYEQYF. The DNA of the CDR3 is TGTGCCAGCAGCTTGGAGGTCAGCTCCTACGAGCAGTACTTC.

The V and J genes are TRBV5-5 and TRBJ2-7; no firm D call. The germline V gene has CDR1 SGHKS and CDR2 YYEKEE (reference sequence). This CDR3 has 12 amino acids. Between the trimmed V and J ends, which lost 2 bases and 3 bases, there was a span of 6 bases. The CDR3: CASSFPHYEQYF. DNA for the CDR3: TGTGCCAGCAGCTTTCCCCACTACGAGCAGTACTTC.

The V and J genes are TRBV6-4 and TRBJ2-7; 8 bases align to TRBD1. CDR3 length equals 12 residues. Germline V gene data show CDR1 as MRHNA and CDR2 as SNTAGT. The V segment lost 4 bases and the J segment 6 bases; nucleotides outside the gene matches: 2. Here the CDR3 reads CASSGTGSEQYF. CDR3 in DNA: TGTGCCAGCAGTGGGACAGGGAGCGAGCAGTACTTC.

This rearrangement joins TRBV5-1 to TRBJ2-3; 12 bases are a match to TRBD2. Germline loops: CDR1 SGHRS, CDR2 YFSETQ. Losses at the gene ends were 4 bases for V and 0 bases for J; bases not matched to a gene: 6. This CDR3 spans 17 amino acids. CDR3: CASSQGLAGSSTDTQYF. In DNA form, the CDR3 reads TGCGCCAGCAGCCAGGGACTAGCGGGCTCTAGCACAGATACGCAGTATTTT. The variable domain in full, completed from reference TRBV5-1 and TRBJ2-3, reads KAGVTQTPRYLIKTRGQQVTLSCSPISGHRSVSWYQQTPGQGLQFLFEYFSETQRNKGNFPGRFSGRQFSNSRSEMNVSTLELGDSALYLCASSQGLAGSSTDTQYFGPGTRLTVL.

The chain carries TRBV24-1 and TRBJ1-1; D is unresolved. V was shortened by 2 bases and J by 8 bases, with 8 bases between the two germline ends. The CDR3 consists of 12 residues. CDR1 and CDR2 (germline): KGHDR, SFDVKD. The CDR3 region is CATSDSTGEAFF. The CDR3 DNA sequence: TGTGCCACCAGTGATTCTACCGGGGAAGCTTTCTTT.

The chain recombines TRBV6-6 with TRBJ2-3; the match to TRBD2 covers 11 bases. This CDR3 is built from 15 residues. Germline values: CDR1 MNHNY, CDR2 SVGAGI (reference sequence). Losses at the gene ends were 7 bases for V and 3 bases for J; bases not matched to a gene: 6. The CDR3 loop is CASTLSGGDTDTQYF. Written as DNA, the CDR3 is TGTGCCAGCACCCTTAGCGGGGGGGATACAGATACGCAGTATTTT.

The V call is TRBV5-1, the J call TRBJ1-1; a possible D gene is TRBD1 (6 bases). V shed 0 bases and J shed 1 base, with 10 bases lying between them. The CDR3 is 15 amino acids. The V gene's germline CDR1 is SGHRS and CDR2 YFSETQ. The DNA of the CDR3 is TGCGCCAGCAGCTTGGCCGGGGGCGGGAACACTGAAGCTTTCTTT. This gives the protein CASSLAGGGNTEAFF.

The chain uses TRBV5-1 and TRBJ2-6; 8 nucleotides agree with TRBD2. Germline trimming cut 0 bases from V and 3 bases from J; bases unmatched to any gene: 2. CDR3 size: 16 residues. Germline values: CDR1 SGHRS, CDR2 YFSETQ. This CDR3 is CASSLGGGLGANVLTF. CDR3 nucleotide sequence: TGCGCCAGCAGCTTGGGCGGGGGGCTTGGGGCCAACGTCCTGACTTTC.

This clone was found once. The rearrangement links TRBV5-4 to TRBJ1-5, with D tentatively TRBD1 (6 bases). V lost 4 bases and J 0 bases, leaving 17 bases between the germline ends. CDR1 and CDR2 (germline): SGHNT, YYREEE (reference sequence). The CDR3 covers 17 residues. CDR3 in amino acids: CASSREEGENSNQPQHF. The CDR3, as DNA: TGTGCCAGCAGCCGGGAGGAGGGGGAGAATAGCAATCAGCCCCAGCATTTT.

This clone was recorded only once. V is TRBV10-3 and J is TRBJ2-7; 9 bases fit TRBD1. CDR1 and CDR2 (germline): ENHRY, SYGVKD. The CDR3 is 13 amino acids. Trimming took 3 bases from V and 7 from J; bases not matched to a gene: 4. Written as DNA, the CDR3 is TGTGCCATCAGTGAACAGGGGGCGCGGGAGCAGTACTTC. As protein: CAISEQGAREQYF.

The chain uses TRBV18 and TRBJ1-1, with D unresolved. The CDR3 contains 12 residues. The ends were cut back, 8 bases at V and 5 bases at J, with 12 bases in the middle. Germline loops: CDR1 KGHSH, CDR2 LQKENI. CDR3 nucleotide sequence: TGTGCCAGCACGAATGACGGGACTGAAGCTTTCTTT. Translation gives CASTNDGTEAFF.

The chain is built from TRBV18 and TRBJ1-5; maybe TRBD1 (5 bases). The CDR3 contains 16 residues. Trimming pared 6 bases from V and 0 bases from J, leaving 15 bases between. The germline gives CDR1 KGHSH, CDR2 LQKENI. In nucleotides, the CDR3 is TGTGCCAGCTCCCCAGACAGCGTTTATAGCAATCAGCCCCAGCATTTT. Its protein product is CASSPDSVYSNQPQHF.

The chain links TRBV28 to TRBJ2-7, with D perhaps matching TRBD1 (5 bases). Germline CDR1 and CDR2: MDHEN and SYDVKM. The ends were cut back, 5 bases at V and 5 bases at J, with 7 bases in the middle. This CDR3 region has 11 residues. CDR3: CASSTRDEQYF. CDR3 nucleotide sequence: TGTGCCAGCAGTACCAGGGACGAGCAGTACTTC.

The J gene is TRBJ1-2, the V gene TRBV27; D possibly corresponds to TRBD1 (5 bases). The CDR3 is 13 residues long. Trimming removed 5 bases from V and 4 bases from J, with 11 bases in between. Germline loops: CDR1 MNHEY, CDR2 SMNVEV (reference sequence). CDR3 nucleotides: TGTGCCAGCAGTCTGGGACGGACCTATGGCTACACCTTC. This encodes CASSLGRTYGYTF.

The V and J genes are TRBV28 and TRBJ2-7; D gene uncertain. V was trimmed by 2 bases and J by 4 bases, leaving 12 bases between them. CDR1 is MDHEN and CDR2 is SYDVKM in the germline V gene. This CDR3 has 14 residues. The CDR3 is CASSLRVPPYEQYV. CDR3 nucleotides: TGTGCCAGCAGTTTAAGGGTACCCCCATACGAGCAGTACGTC.

The chain joins TRBV15 to TRBJ1-2; D remains unclear. Trimming took off 0 bases at V and 7 bases at J, with 6 bases between the two ends. Looked up from germline, CDR1 is LNHNV and CDR2 is YYDKDF (reference sequence). The CDR3 sequence is 12 residues long. In nucleotides, the CDR3 is TGTGCCACCAGCAGAGATAGTGGTGGCTACACCTTC. Its translation is CATSRDSGGYTF. The whole variable domain, filled in from reference TRBV15 and TRBJ1-2, reads DAMVIQNPRYQVTQFGKPVTLSCSQTLNHNVMYWYQQKSSQAPKLLFHYYDKDFNNEADTPDNFQSRRPNTSFCFLDIRSPGLGDTAMYLCATSRDSGGYTFGSGTRLTVV.

V usage is TRBV7-9 and J usage is TRBJ2-1; TRBD1 agrees at 11 bases. Germline V gene lookup returns CDR1 SEHNR and CDR2 FQNEAQ (reference sequence). The CDR3 loop spans 18 amino acids. The trim removed 5 bases at V and 3 bases at J, leaving 12 bases unmatched. DNA of the CDR3: TGTGCCAGCAGCCACACCAATCCGGGGACAGGGGGCTACAATGAGCAGTTCTTC. It translates to CASSHTNPGTGGYNEQFF.

This chain links TRBV28 with TRBJ1-5; D not certain. Per germline, CDR1 MDHEN and CDR2 SYDVKM. This CDR3 is 15 amino acids long. V was trimmed by 8 bases and J by 0 bases, leaving 14 bases between them. CDR3 DNA sequence: TGTGCCAGCCGGAGCGGGCGGTATAGCAATCAGCCCCAGCATTTT. Translation: CASRSGRYSNQPQHF.

This chain uses TRBV4-2 with TRBJ2-2; perhaps D is TRBD1 or TRBD2 (5 bases each). CDR3 length: 13 amino acids. Trimming pared 6 bases from V and 7 bases from J, leaving 12 bases between. Looked up from germline, CDR1 is LGHNA and CDR2 is YNFKEQ. CDR3 in DNA: TGTGCCAGCAGGGGACCGAGCGGCGGGGAGCTGTTTTTT. Encoded protein: CASRGPSGGELFF.

This chain joins TRBV6-4 and TRBJ2-5, with a possible D match to TRBD2 (5 bases). V shed 2 bases and J shed 2 bases, with 15 bases lying between them. There are 16 residues in the CDR3. Germline assignment: CDR1 MRHNA and CDR2 SNTAGT. The CDR3 is CASSDVTGSQQETQYF. The DNA of the CDR3 is TGTGCCAGCAGTGACGTGACGGGGTCACAACAAGAGACCCAGTACTTC.

The genes are TRBV10-3 and TRBJ1-4; D gene uncertain. Trimming pared 3 bases from V and 13 bases from J, leaving 12 bases between. Germline V gives CDR1 ENHRY, CDR2 SYGVKD. This CDR3 spans 12 amino acids. The CDR3 is CAISERREGLFF. CDR3 sequence (DNA): TGTGCCATCAGTGAAAGGAGGGAAGGACTGTTTTTT.

This clone came up a few times. This chain connects TRBV6-5 to TRBJ2-2; TRBD1 matches at 8 bases. V lost 7 bases to trimming and J lost 0 bases; unmatched junction nucleotides: 4. This CDR3 is built from 15 residues. From germline, CDR1 is MNHEY and CDR2 SVGAGI. As DNA, the CDR3 is TGTGCCAGCATTGCGGACAGGGCGAACACCGGGGAGCTGTTTTTT. Its translation: CASIADRANTGELFF.

The gene calls are TRBV28 and TRBJ1-5; 12 bases match TRBD1. The V gene's germline CDR1 is MDHEN and CDR2 SYDVKM. The CDR3 loop spans 15 amino acids. The junction had 5 bases not matched to a gene; V was cut back by 4 bases and J by 7 bases. The CDR3 here is CASSWGQGARQPQHF. The CDR3 DNA reads as TGTGCCAGCAGTTGGGGACAGGGGGCACGGCAGCCCCAGCATTTT.

V usage is TRBV7-9 and J usage is TRBJ1-1; D unresolved. From germline, CDR1 is SEHNR and CDR2 FQNEAQ (reference sequence). The CDR3 totals 16 residues. V was shortened by 4 bases and J by 1 base, with 16 bases between the two germline ends. CDR3 coding DNA: TGTGCCAGCAGCTCAAGCGGTGGGAGTGGGAACACTGAAGCTTTCTTT. As protein: CASSSSGGSGNTEAFF.

The chain is built from TRBV3-1 (or the pseudogene TRBV3-2) and TRBJ1-2; 7 bases are shared with TRBD1. CDR1 and CDR2 from the germline V gene are LGHDT and YNNKEL (reference sequence). The CDR3 sequence is 14 residues long. J was trimmed by 0 bases and V by 4 bases; bases with no gene match: 2. The CDR3 nucleotides read TGTGCCAGCAGCCCCGGACAGGCTAACTATGGCTACACCTTC. Residues: CASSPGQANYGYTF.

The chain employs TRBV19 and TRBJ2-5; 11 bases are shared with TRBD2. Germline V gene data show CDR1 as LNHDA and CDR2 as SQIVND (reference sequence). V was clipped by 4 bases and J by 3 bases; unmatched bases: 1. The CDR3 consists of 14 residues. The CDR3 region is CASSTGLAEETQYF. DNA for the CDR3: TGTGCCAGTAGTACGGGACTAGCGGAAGAGACCCAGTACTTC.

This clone was seen a single time. This chain uses TRBV28 with TRBJ2-7, with D perhaps given as TRBD1 or TRBD2 (5 bases each). The CDR3 consists of 14 residues. Germline V gives CDR1 MDHEN, CDR2 SYDVKM. Trimming removed 5 bases from V and 4 bases from J, with 15 bases in between. The chain's CDR3 is CASSPPGSRYEQYV. Here the CDR3 DNA reads TGTGCCAGCAGTCCGCCAGGGAGTAGGTACGAGCAGTACGTC.

This chain connects TRBV18 to TRBJ1-2; unclear D gene. The CDR3 covers 13 residues. V was clipped by 3 bases and J by 7 bases, with 12 bases between them. Germline CDR1 reads KGHSH; CDR2 reads LQKENI. CDR3 residues: CASSPDSGRGYTF. CDR3 DNA: TGTGCCAGCTCACCCGACTCCGGACGTGGCTACACCTTC.

This clone was counted a single time. The chain carries TRBV12-2 and TRBJ1-2; the table's D call, TRBD1, has no DNA check behind it. TRBV12-2 is classified as a pseudogene. The CDR3 has 16 amino acids. The CDR3 region has the DNA TGTGCAAGTCGCTTCCGAAACAGGGGTGTGGGGTATGGCTACACCTTC. It translates to CASRFRNRGVGYGYTF.

V gene TRBV2 combines with J gene TRBJ2-5; possible D gene TRBD1, 6 bases. CDR3 length: 15 amino acids. The germline V gene has CDR1 SNHLY and CDR2 FYNNEI. V lost 5 bases and J lost 5, with 18 bases in between. In DNA form, the CDR3 reads TGTGCCAGCAGTTATCGCGGCAGGGGTAGGGAGACCCAGTACTTC. This gives the protein CASSYRGRGRETQYF.